This TCR beta chain is from a study of T cell responses to AZD1222 COVID-19 vaccine. Trimming removed 3 bases from V and 1 base from J, with 5 bases in between. The germline V gene has CDR1 DFQATT and CDR2 SNEGSKA (reference sequence). The CDR3 is 12 residues long. Study-level results: Only after the peak T cell response were repertoires sampled. Spike regions recognized by vaccine-associated CD4 TCRs spanned the protein, led by 160-218 and 743-854.

In the case of this clone: Its antigen is as yet unknown.

The repertoire was sequenced with immunoSEQ multiplex PCR; TCRdb's copy has only in-frame clones and lacks some. The sample yields around 140,000 clones, approximately 93% seen once. Sequenced here: peripheral blood, sampled after recovery from COVID-19. The TCR was taken from an adult who had recovered from COVID-19. J is TRBJ2-3 and V is TRBV20-1; D unclear. The CDR3 sequence is CSASLGTDTQYF. The CDR3 DNA sequence: TGCAGTGCTAGTTTGGGCACAGATACGCAGTATTTT.